This T cell receptor beta chain was identified during a study of shared clonotypes between healthy human individuals. Donation came from healthy HIV-negative adults that had no recent acute infections or vaccinations. CD4+ cells underwent separation, giving CD45RA+ naive and CD45RA-negative memory subsets. CDR1 is MNHNY, CDR2 SVGAGI, per germline (reference sequence). This CDR3 has 14 amino acids. TCRdb's copy holds only in-frame clones and misses some; the assay was immunoSEQ multiplex PCR. Of about 2.4 million clones listed, 93% are singletons. The origin of this receptor is a man aged 18 to 30 in good health. Some clones in this sample may be carry-over from other donors' samples. Sequencing input: naive CD4+ T cells from PBMCs. This sample's subset: CD45RA+ positively selected. The chain has TRBV6-6 and TRBJ2-5; TRBD2 agrees at 8 bases. The J call may be incorrect, as the DNA end agrees better with TRBJ2-7. Here the CDR3 reads CASSSREGKYEQYF. CDR3 DNA sequence: TGTGCCAGCAGTTCTCGGGAGGGCAAGTACGAGCAGTACTTC.